The sequence of this T cell receptor beta chain was determined in a study of beta chain features in type 1 diabetes. The CDR3 sequence is 15 residues long. From germline, CDR1 is SGHDT and CDR2 YYEEEE. The junction had 11 bases not matched to a gene; V was cut back by 4 bases and J by 8 bases. Sequencing targeted expressed TCRB transcripts, as all isolated RNA had been reverse transcribed. Profiled with immunoSEQ multiplex PCR; TCRdb holds only in-frame clones, not every one. This sample carries around 200,000 clones, 13% of them seen once, and the ten largest clones take about 0.58%. In total, each donor contributed a single heparinised blood draw that averaged around 120 mL.

This chain uses TRBV5-6 with TRBJ2-1; 8 bases line up with TRBD2. The source material was central memory CD4+ T cells from blood. The origin of this receptor is a woman younger than 35 in good health. CDR3 protein: CASSRGVAGFYEQFF. The CDR3, as DNA: TGTGCCAGCAGCCGCGGGGTAGCGGGATTCTATGAGCAGTTCTTC.